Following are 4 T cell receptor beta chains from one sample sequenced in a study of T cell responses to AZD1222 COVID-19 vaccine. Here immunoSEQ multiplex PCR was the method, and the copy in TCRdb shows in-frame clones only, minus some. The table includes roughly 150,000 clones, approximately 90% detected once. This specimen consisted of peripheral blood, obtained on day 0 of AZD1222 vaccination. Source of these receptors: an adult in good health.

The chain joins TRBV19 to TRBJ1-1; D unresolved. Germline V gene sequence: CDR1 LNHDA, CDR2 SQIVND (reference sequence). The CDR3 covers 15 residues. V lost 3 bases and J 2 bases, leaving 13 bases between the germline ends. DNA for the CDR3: TGTGCCAGTAGTATCCTCCTACCAACTAACACTGAAGCTTTCTTT. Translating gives CASSILLPTNTEAFF. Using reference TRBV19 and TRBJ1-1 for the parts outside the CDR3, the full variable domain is DGGITQSPKYLFRKEGQNVTLSCEQNLNHDAMYWYRQDPGQGLRLIYYSQIVNDFQKGDIAEGYSVSREKKESFPLTVTSAQKNPTAFYLCASSILLPTNTEAFFGQGTRLTVV.

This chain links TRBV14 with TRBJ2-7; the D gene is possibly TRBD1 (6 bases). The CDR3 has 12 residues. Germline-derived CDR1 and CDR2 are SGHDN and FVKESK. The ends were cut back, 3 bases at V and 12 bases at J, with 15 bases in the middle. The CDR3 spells CASSHSQGLAYF. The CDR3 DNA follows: TGTGCCAGCAGCCACTCCCAGGGGCTAGCGTACTTC.

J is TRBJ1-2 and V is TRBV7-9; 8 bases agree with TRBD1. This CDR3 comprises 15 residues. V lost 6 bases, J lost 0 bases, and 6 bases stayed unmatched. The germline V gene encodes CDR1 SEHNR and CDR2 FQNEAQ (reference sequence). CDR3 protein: CASRWTGSPNYGYTF. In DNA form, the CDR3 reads TGTGCCAGCAGGTGGACAGGGAGCCCTAACTATGGCTACACCTTC.

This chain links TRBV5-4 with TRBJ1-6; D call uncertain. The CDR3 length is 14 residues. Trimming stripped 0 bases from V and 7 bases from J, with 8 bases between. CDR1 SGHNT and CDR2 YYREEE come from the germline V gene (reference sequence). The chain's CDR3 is CASSLAGRNSPLHF. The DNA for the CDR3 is TGTGCCAGCAGCTTGGCCGGGCGGAATTCACCCCTCCACTTT.